These 19 T cell receptor beta chains came from one sample sequenced in a study of monozygotic twins with cystic fibrosis. Assay: immunoSEQ multiplex PCR; the TCRdb copy retains only in-frame clones and omits some. The table shows approximately 21,000 clones, with more than 75% occurring only once. Sequences were obtained from blood. All receptors derive from a woman in her twenties or thirties with cystic fibrosis.

The chain recombines TRBV5-4 with TRBJ2-1; D possibly corresponds to TRBD1 (6 bases). CDR3 length equals 14 residues. From germline, CDR1 is SGHNT and CDR2 YYREEE (reference sequence). Trimming removed 2 bases from V and 9 bases from J, with 15 bases in between. CDR3 residues: CASSFRGRAIEQFF. The CDR3 DNA follows: TGTGCCAGCAGCTTCAGGGGCAGGGCAATTGAGCAGTTCTTC. Full variable domain (missing parts from reference TRBV5-4 and TRBJ2-1): ETGVTQSPTHLIKTRGQQVTLRCSSQSGHNTVSWYQQALGQGPQFIFQYYREEENGRGNFPPRFSGLQFPNYSSELNVNALELDDSALYLCASSFRGRAIEQFFGPGTRLTVL.

The V and J genes are TRBV15 and TRBJ2-2, with TRBD1 matching over 8 bases. CDR3 length equals 16 residues. V shed 5 bases and J 6 bases; nucleotides not matched to a gene: 11. CDR1 is LNHNV, CDR2 YYDKDF, per germline (reference sequence). The CDR3 bases are TGTGCCACCAGCCTCCCCGGACAGGGCCCACCCGGGGAGCTGTTTTTT. Its protein product is CATSLPGQGPPGELFF.

The CDR3 DNA reads as TGTGCCAGCATTACGGACGCAAAAGGAGGCACTGAAGCTTTCTTT. Its translation is CASITDAKGGTEAFF. The V call is TRBV2, the J call TRBJ1-1, with D hard to call. Trimming left V 7 bases short and J 4 bases short, with 19 bases between. The CDR3 totals 15 residues. Germline V gives CDR1 SNHLY, CDR2 FYNNEI.

The chain joins TRBV7-2 to TRBJ2-1, with D perhaps TRBD1 or TRBD2 (5 bases each). V lost 1 base and J lost 3, with 10 bases in between. The CDR3 spans 15 residues. Germline loops: CDR1 SGHTA, CDR2 FQGNSA. CDR3 bases: TGTGCCAGCAGCTTAGATAGGGGAGTCTACAATGAGCAGTTCTTC. Its translation: CASSLDRGVYNEQFF.

There are a few counts of this clone. The rearrangement links TRBV5-6 to TRBJ2-7; D is uncertain. This CDR3 contains 14 residues. Deletions cut 0 bases from V and 1 base from J, with 8 bases between. Per germline, CDR1 SGHDT and CDR2 YYEEEE. CDR3 DNA sequence: TGTGCCAGCAGCTTGGGGGCAGTTTCCTACGAGCAGTACTTC. It translates to CASSLGAVSYEQYF.

In this sample, this clone turned up a few times. The J gene is TRBJ1-1, the V gene TRBV30; TRBD1 matches 8 bases. The CDR3 is 13 amino acids. V gave up 4 bases and J gave up 11 bases; unmatched junction bases: 12. Looked up from germline, CDR1 is GTSNPN and CDR2 is SVGIG (reference sequence). Written as DNA, the CDR3 is TGTGCCTGGATAACTCGGGACAGGTCATCGGCTTTCTTT. As protein: CAWITRDRSSAFF.

The V call is TRBV6-6, the J call TRBJ2-7; 11 bases agree with TRBD2. The germline V gene encodes CDR1 MNHNY and CDR2 SVGAGI (reference sequence). CDR3 length equals 16 residues. V lost 1 base, J lost 1 base, and 3 bases stayed unmatched. This CDR3 is CASSYYLAGGSYEQYF. CDR3 DNA sequence: TGTGCCAGCAGTTACTACCTAGCGGGGGGTTCCTACGAGCAGTACTTC.

The chain carries TRBV5-6 and TRBJ2-7, with D hard to call. V was clipped by 0 bases and J by 2 bases, with 6 bases between them. Germline CDR1 reads SGHDT; CDR2 reads YYEEEE. This CDR3 is 13 amino acids long. CDR3 in amino acids: CASSLVGTYEQYF. The CDR3 coding sequence is TGTGCCAGCAGCTTGGTGGGTACCTACGAGCAGTACTTC.

The chain recombines TRBV7-6 with TRBJ2-3; D is ambiguous. In germline, CDR1 is SGHVS, CDR2 FNYEAQ. This CDR3 is built from 15 residues. V lost 5 bases and J 5 bases, leaving 17 bases between the germline ends. CDR3 nucleotide sequence: TGTGCCAGCAGCCCAAATCCGTTAGGCAAAGATACGCAGTATTTT. It codes for CASSPNPLGKDTQYF.

The chain combines TRBV14 with TRBJ2-2; TRBD1 aligns across 7 bases. J was trimmed by 5 bases and V by 3 bases; bases with no gene match: 15. Germline-derived CDR1 and CDR2 are SGHDN and FVKESK. The CDR3 totals 18 residues. CDR3 sequence: CASSHSPFRQGRTGELFF. The CDR3 bases are TGTGCCAGCAGCCATTCCCCCTTTAGACAGGGCCGGACCGGGGAGCTGTTTTTT.

The chain has TRBV5-6 and TRBJ2-3; D is uncertain. V lost 2 bases, J lost 0 bases, and 10 bases lay in between. In germline, CDR1 is SGHDT, CDR2 YYEEEE. CDR3 length equals 15 residues. Here the CDR3 reads CASSFPIQSTDTQYF. The CDR3 DNA reads TGTGCCAGCAGCTTCCCAATACAGAGCACAGATACGCAGTATTTT.

The rearrangement uses TRBV2 and TRBJ1-5; D is perhaps TRBD1 (5 bases). This CDR3 is built from 14 residues. Germline V lookup: CDR1 SNHLY, CDR2 FYNNEI. The ends were cut back, 6 bases at V and 6 bases at J, with 15 bases in the middle. CDR3 bases: TGTGCCAGCAGCGCCGGGACCCGCGGTCAGCCCCAGCATTTT. Protein sequence: CASSAGTRGQPQHF.

This chain connects TRBV4-3 to TRBJ1-3; the D is unclear. The V gene lost 4 bases and the J gene lost 0 bases, with 13 bases spanning the gap. The CDR3 is 16 residues long. Germline lookup yields CDR1 LGHNA and CDR2 YSLEER. CDR3 sequence reads: CASSPATGFSGNTIYF. DNA for the CDR3: TGCGCCAGCAGCCCAGCGACGGGATTCTCTGGAAACACCATATATTTT.

The gene calls are TRBV25-1 and TRBJ2-1; D remains ambiguous. V was clipped by 5 bases and J by 9 bases, with 14 bases between them. Germline values: CDR1 MGHDK, CDR2 SYGVNS. The CDR3 is made up of 13 amino acids. The DNA for the CDR3 is TGTGCCAGCAGTACGTTAATTTTGGGTGAGCAGTTCTTC. Encoded protein: CASSTLILGEQFF.

The V and J genes are TRBV6-1 and TRBJ1-1; D gene unclear. The CDR3 consists of 13 residues. Germline CDR1 and CDR2: MNHNS and SASEGT. V lost 3 bases, J lost 5 bases, and 10 bases lay in between. In DNA form, the CDR3 reads TGTGCCAGCAGTGAGCCCCGAGGGACTGAAGCTTTCTTT. It codes for CASSEPRGTEAFF.

The rearrangement uses TRBV18 and TRBJ1-5; TRBD1 is a possible D gene (5 bases). V was clipped by 4 bases and J by 0 bases, with 22 bases between them. This CDR3 comprises 19 residues. Germline assignment: CDR1 KGHSH and CDR2 LQKENI. DNA of the CDR3: TGTGCCAGCTCACAGCGGCGCTGGACAAGGGATAATAGCAATCAGCCCCAGCATTTT. Residues: CASSQRRWTRDNSNQPQHF.

This chain uses TRBV11-3 with TRBJ1-4; D is ambiguous. The length of the CDR3 is 14 residues. V lost 5 bases, J lost 5 bases, and 12 bases lay in between. The germline CDR1 and CDR2 sequences are SGHNT and YENEEA. CDR3: CASSQGTANEKLFF. CDR3 DNA sequence: TGTGCCAGCAGCCAAGGTACGGCGAATGAAAAACTGTTTTTT.

The genes are TRBV27 and TRBJ1-6, with unresolved D. The V gene's germline CDR1 is MNHEY and CDR2 SMNVEV (reference sequence). The length of the CDR3 is 16 residues. V dropped 0 bases and J dropped 6 bases, with 12 bases sitting between them. Written as DNA, the CDR3 is TGTGCCAGCAGTTTATCAAGTGAGGGTTCTAATTCACCCCTCCACTTT. Translating gives CASSLSSEGSNSPLHF.

Worth noting for this clone: This specimen includes other DNA sequences encoding the same CDR3. The chain joins TRBV7-2 to TRBJ2-7; D is unresolved. Deletions cut 4 bases from V and 2 bases from J, with 3 bases between. CDR1 is SGHTA and CDR2 is FQGNSA in the germline V gene. The CDR3 has 11 amino acids. The CDR3 here is CASSSAYEQYF. The DNA for the CDR3 is TGTGCCAGCAGCTCAGCCTACGAGCAGTACTTC. Supplemented by reference TRBV7-2 and TRBJ2-7, the full variable domain reads GAGVSQSPSNKVTEKGKDVELRCDPISGHTALYWYRQSLGQGLEFLIYFQGNSAPDKSGLPSDRFSAERTGGSVSTLTIQRTQQEDSAVYLCASSSAYEQYFGPGTRLTVT.